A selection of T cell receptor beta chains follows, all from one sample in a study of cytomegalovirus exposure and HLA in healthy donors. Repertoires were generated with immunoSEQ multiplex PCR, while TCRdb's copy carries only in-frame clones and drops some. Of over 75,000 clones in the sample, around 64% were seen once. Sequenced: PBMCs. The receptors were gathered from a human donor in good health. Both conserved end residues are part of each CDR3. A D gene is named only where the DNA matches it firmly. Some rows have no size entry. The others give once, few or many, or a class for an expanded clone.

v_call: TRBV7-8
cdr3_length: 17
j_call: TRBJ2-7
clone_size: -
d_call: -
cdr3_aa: CASSLAGGQISSYEQYF
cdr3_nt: TGTGCCAGCAGCTTAGCGGGGGGACAGATAAGCTCCTACGAGCAGTACTTC

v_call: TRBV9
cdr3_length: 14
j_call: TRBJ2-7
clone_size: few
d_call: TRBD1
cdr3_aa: CASSVDRGPYEQYF
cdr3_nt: TGTGCCAGCAGCGTTGACAGGGGTCCCTACGAGCAGTACTTC

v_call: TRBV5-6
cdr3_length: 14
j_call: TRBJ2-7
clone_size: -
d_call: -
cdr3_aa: CASSFYQRLVEQYF
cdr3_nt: TGTGCCAGCAGCTTTTACCAGCGGTTGGTTGAGCAGTACTTC

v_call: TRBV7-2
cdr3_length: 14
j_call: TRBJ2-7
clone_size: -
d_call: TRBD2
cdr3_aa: CASNRGLADHEQYF
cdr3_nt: TGTGCCAGCAACCGGGGACTAGCGGACCACGAGCAGTACTTC

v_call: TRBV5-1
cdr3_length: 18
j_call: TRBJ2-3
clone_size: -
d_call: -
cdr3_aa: CASSNRVLTQGRTDTQYF
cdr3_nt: TGCGCCAGCAGTAACAGGGTTTTAACCCAAGGGAGAACAGATACGCAGTATTTT

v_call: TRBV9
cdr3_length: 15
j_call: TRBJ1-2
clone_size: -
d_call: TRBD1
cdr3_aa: CASSALTGGAEGYTF
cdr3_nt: TGTGCCAGCAGCGCCCTGACAGGGGGCGCGGAAGGCTACACCTTC

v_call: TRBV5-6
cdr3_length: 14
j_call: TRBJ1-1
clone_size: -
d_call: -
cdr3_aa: CASSLEPRDTEAFF
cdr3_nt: TGTGCCAGCAGCTTGGAACCGAGGGACACTGAAGCTTTCTTT

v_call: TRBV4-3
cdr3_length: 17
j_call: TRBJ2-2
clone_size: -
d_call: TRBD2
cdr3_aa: CASSQDRGGGAGGELFF
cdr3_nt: TGCGCCAGCAGCCAAGATCGCGGCGGGGGGGCCGGCGGGGAGCTGTTTTTT

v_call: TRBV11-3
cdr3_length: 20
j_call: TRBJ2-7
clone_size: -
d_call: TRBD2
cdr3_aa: CASSLGGSFRGASGPYEQYF
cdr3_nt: TGTGCCAGCAGCTTAGGGGGCTCCTTTCGGGGAGCTAGCGGACCCTACGAGCAGTACTTC

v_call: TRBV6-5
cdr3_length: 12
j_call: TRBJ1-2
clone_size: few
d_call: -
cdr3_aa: CASSGFNYGYTF
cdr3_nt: TGTGCCAGCAGCGGTTTTAACTATGGCTACACCTTC

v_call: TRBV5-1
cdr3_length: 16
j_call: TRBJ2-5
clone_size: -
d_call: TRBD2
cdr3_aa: CASSSPSGGHQETQYF
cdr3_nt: TGCGCCAGCAGCTCCCCTAGCGGGGGGCACCAAGAGACCCAGTACTTC

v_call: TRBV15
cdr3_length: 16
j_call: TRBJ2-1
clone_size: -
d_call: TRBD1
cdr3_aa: CATSTIDRGVYNEQFF
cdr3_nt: TGTGCCACCAGCACAATAGACAGGGGAGTTTACAATGAGCAGTTCTTC

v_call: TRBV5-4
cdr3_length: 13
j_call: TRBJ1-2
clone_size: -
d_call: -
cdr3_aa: CASSLVAAGGYTF
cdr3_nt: TGTGCCAGCAGCTTGGTGGCGGCGGGGGGCTACACCTTC

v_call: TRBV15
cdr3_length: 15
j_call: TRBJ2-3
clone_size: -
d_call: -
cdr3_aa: CATSSGTGLLDTQYF
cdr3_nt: TGTGCCACCAGCAGCGGGACTGGACTCTTAGATACGCAGTATTTT

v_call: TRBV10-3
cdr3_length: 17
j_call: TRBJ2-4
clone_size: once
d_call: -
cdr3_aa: CAITGIGLSGNKNIQYF
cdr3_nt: TGTGCCATCACCGGAATAGGCCTTTCCGGGAACAAAAACATTCAGTACTTC

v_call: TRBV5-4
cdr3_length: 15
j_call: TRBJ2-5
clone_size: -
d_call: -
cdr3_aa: CASSLVGQPQETQYF
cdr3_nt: TGTGCCAGCAGCTTGGTGGGGCAACCCCAAGAGACCCAGTACTTC

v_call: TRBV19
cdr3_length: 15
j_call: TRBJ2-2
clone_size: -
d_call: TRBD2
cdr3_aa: CASSTGSGGLGELFF
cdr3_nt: TGTGCCAGTAGTACAGGGAGCGGGGGACTCGGGGAGCTGTTTTTT

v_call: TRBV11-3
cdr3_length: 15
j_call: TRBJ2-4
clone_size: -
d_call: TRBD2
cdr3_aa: CASSTRGGLPNIQYF
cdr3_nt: TGTGCCAGCAGCACGCGGGGGGGCCTTCCAAACATTCAGTACTTC

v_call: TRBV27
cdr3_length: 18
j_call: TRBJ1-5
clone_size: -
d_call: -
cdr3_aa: CASSHSAGNLKSNQPQHF
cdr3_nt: TGTGCCAGCAGTCATTCGGCAGGGAACTTAAAGAGCAATCAGCCCCAGCATTTT

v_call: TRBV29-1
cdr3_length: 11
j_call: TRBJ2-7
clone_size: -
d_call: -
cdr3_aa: CSVFRDYEQYF
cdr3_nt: TGCAGCGTTTTCCGGGATTACGAGCAGTACTTC

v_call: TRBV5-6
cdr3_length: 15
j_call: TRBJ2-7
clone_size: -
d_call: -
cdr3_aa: CASSVKSGNSYEQYF
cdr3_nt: TGTGCCAGCAGCGTGAAAAGCGGAAACTCCTACGAGCAGTACTTC

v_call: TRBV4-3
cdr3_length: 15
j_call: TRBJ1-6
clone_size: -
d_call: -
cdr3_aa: CASSPDRGGISPLHF
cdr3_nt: TGCGCCAGTAGCCCCGACCGGGGGGGAATTTCACCCCTCCACTTT

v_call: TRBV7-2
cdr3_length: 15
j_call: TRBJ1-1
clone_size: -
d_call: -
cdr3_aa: CASSFAGLVNTEAFF
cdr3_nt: TGTGCCAGCAGCTTTGCAGGGCTTGTGAACACTGAAGCTTTCTTT

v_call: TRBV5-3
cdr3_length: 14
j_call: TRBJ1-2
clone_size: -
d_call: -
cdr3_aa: CARSLTGLNYGYTF
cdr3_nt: TGTGCCAGAAGCTTGACAGGGCTCAACTATGGCTACACCTTC

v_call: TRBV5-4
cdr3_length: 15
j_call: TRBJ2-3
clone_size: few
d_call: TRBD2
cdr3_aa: CASSPDISGADTQYF
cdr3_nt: TGTGCCAGCAGCCCCGATATCAGCGGGGCAGATACGCAGTATTTT

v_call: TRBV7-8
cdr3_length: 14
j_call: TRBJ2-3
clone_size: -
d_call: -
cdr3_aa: CASSFGQSTDTQYF
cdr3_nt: TGTGCCAGCAGCTTCGGACAGAGCACAGATACGCAGTATTTT

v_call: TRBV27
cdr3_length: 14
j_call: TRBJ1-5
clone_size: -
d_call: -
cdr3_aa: CASRQGLGNQPQHF
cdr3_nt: TGTGCCAGCAGGCAGGGGTTGGGCAATCAGCCCCAGCATTTT

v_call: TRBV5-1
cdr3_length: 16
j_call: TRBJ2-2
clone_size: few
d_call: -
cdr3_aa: CASSPKMGATAGELFF
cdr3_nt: TGCGCCAGCAGCCCGAAAATGGGGGCGACGGCCGGGGAGCTGTTTTTT

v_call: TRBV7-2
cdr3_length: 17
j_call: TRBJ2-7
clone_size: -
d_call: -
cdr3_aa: CASSLVAIGAGNYEQYF
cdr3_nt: TGTGCCAGCAGCTTAGTGGCGATTGGTGCAGGGAACTACGAGCAGTACTTC

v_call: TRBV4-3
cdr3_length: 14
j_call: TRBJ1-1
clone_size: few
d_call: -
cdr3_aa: CASSQDRQGRLAFF
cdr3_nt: TGCGCCAGCAGCCAAGATCGGCAGGGGCGCCTTGCTTTCTTT

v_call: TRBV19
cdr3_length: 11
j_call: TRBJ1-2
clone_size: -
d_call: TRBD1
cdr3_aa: CASTGQSGYTF
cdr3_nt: TGTGCCAGTACGGGACAGTCTGGCTACACCTTC

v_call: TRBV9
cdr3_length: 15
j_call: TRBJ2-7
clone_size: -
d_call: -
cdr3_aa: CASSPRADWSYEQYF
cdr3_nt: TGTGCCAGCAGCCCCCGGGCGGACTGGTCCTACGAGCAGTACTTC

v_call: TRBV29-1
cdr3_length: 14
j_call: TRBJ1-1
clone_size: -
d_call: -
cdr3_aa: CSVRTGRGNTEAFF
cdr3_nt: TGCAGCGTTAGAACAGGGAGAGGCAACACTGAAGCTTTCTTT

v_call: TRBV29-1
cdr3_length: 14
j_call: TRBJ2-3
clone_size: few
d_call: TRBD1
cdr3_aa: CSVESPDRGDTQYF
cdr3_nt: TGCAGCGTTGAATCGCCGGACAGGGGAGATACGCAGTATTTT

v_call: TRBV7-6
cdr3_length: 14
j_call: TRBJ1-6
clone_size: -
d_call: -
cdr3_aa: CASSSVGRNSPLHF
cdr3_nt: TGTGCCAGCAGCTCGGTGGGCAGAAATTCACCCCTCCACTTT

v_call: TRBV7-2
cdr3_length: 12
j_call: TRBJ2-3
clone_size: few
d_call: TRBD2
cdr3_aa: CASSYTSGGPDF
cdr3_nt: TGTGCCAGCAGCTATACTAGCGGGGGCCCGGATTTT

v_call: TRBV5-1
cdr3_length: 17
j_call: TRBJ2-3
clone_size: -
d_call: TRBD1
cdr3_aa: CASSLAPDRVGTDTQYF
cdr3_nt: TGCGCCAGCAGCTTGGCCCCCGACAGGGTGGGCACAGATACGCAGTATTTT

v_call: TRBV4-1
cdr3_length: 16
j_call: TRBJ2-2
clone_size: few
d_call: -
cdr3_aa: CASSQGSAGATGELFF
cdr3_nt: TGCGCCAGCAGCCAAGGATCGGCAGGGGCCACCGGGGAGCTGTTTTTT

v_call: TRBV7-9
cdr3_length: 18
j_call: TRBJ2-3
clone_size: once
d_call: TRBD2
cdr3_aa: CASSSAVRTSGGLDTQYF
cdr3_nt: TGTGCCAGCAGCTCCGCCGTTCGGACTAGCGGGGGGTTAGATACGCAGTATTTT

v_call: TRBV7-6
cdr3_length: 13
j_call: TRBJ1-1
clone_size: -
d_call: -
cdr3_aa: CASSLGRPTEAFF
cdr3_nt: TGTGCCAGCAGCTTGGGCAGGCCCACTGAAGCTTTCTTT

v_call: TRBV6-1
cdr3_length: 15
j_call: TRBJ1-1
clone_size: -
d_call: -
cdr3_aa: CASSVWRRSNTEAFF
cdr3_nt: TGTGCCAGCAGCGTGTGGCGGCGATCGAACACTGAAGCTTTCTTT

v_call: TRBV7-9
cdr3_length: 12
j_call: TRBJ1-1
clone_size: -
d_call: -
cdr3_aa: CASSRHRDDAFF
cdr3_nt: TGTGCCAGCAGCAGACACAGGGATGATGCTTTCTTT

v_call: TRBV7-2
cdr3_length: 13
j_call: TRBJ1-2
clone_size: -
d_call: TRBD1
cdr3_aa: CASSLGQNYGYTF
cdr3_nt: TGTGCCAGCAGCTTGGGACAGAACTATGGCTACACCTTC

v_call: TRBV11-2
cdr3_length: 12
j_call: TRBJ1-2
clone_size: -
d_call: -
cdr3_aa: CASSLVQVGYTF
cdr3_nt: TGTGCCAGCAGCTTAGTCCAGGTTGGCTACACCTTC

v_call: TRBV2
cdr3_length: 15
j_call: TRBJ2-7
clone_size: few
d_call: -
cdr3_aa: CASRVWFSSSYEQYF
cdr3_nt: TGTGCCAGCAGGGTCTGGTTTTCCAGCTCCTACGAGCAGTACTTC

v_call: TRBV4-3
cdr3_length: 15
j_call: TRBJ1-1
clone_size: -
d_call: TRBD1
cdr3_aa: CASSQVAGGNTEAFF
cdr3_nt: TGCGCCAGCAGCCAAGTAGCAGGGGGGAACACTGAAGCTTTCTTT

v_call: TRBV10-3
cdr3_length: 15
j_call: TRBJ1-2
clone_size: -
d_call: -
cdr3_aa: CATSDRQVRNYGYTF
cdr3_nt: TGTGCCACCTCAGACAGGCAGGTTCGCAACTATGGCTACACCTTC

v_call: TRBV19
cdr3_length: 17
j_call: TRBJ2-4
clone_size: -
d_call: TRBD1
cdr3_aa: CASSPRQGGLAKNIQYF
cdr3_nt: TGTGCCAGTAGTCCTCGACAGGGGGGACTAGCCAAAAACATTCAGTACTTC

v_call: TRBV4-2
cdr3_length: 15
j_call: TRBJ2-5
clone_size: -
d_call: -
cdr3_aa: CASSSQRGSQETQYF
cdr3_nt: TGTGCCAGCAGCTCCCAAAGGGGGTCCCAAGAGACCCAGTACTTC

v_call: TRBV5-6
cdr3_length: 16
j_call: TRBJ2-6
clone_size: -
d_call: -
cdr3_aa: CASSLGVGVGANVLTF
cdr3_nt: TGTGCCAGCAGCTTGGGGGTGGGCGTTGGGGCCAACGTCCTGACTTTC

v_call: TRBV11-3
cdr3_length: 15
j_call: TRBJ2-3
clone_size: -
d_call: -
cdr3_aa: CASSPRGGVADTQYF
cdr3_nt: TGTGCCAGCAGCCCGAGGGGCGGGGTCGCAGATACGCAGTATTTT

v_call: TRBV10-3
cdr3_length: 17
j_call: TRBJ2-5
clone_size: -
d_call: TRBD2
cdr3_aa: CALNRTSGGHSQETQYF
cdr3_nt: TGTGCCCTTAATCGGACTAGCGGGGGCCACTCCCAAGAGACCCAGTACTTC

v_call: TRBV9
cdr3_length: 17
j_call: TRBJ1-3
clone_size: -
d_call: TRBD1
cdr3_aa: CASSVSGRGYSGNTIYF
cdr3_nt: TGTGCCAGCAGCGTAAGCGGCAGGGGGTATTCTGGAAACACCATATATTTT

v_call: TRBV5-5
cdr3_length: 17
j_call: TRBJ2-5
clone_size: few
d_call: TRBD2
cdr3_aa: CASSSISSGPRGETQYF
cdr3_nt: TGTGCCAGCAGCTCTATTTCTAGCGGTCCACGGGGGGAGACCCAGTACTTC

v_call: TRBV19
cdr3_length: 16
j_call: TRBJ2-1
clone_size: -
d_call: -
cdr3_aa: CASSSPPARTYNEQFF
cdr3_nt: TGTGCCAGTAGTAGCCCTCCCGCACGGACATACAATGAGCAGTTCTTC

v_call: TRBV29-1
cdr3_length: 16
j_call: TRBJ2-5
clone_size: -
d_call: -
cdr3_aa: CSVLVSRRPPQEAQYF
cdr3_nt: TGCAGCGTTTTGGTATCGCGAAGGCCTCCCCAAGAGGCCCAGTACTTC

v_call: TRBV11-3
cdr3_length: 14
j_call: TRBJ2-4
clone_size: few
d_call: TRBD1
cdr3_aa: CASSLGDRKNIQYF
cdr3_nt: TGTGCCAGCAGCTTAGGGGACAGAAAAAACATTCAGTACTTC

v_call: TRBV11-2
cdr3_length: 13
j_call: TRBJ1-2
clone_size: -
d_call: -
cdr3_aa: CASSSPSRISYTF
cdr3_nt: TGTGCCAGCAGCTCCCCTAGCCGGATAAGCTACACCTTC

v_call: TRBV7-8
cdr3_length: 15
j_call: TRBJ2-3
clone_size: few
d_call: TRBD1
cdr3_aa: CASSLRDSRTDTQYF
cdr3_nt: TGTGCCAGCAGCCTCCGGGACAGCCGCACAGATACGCAGTATTTT

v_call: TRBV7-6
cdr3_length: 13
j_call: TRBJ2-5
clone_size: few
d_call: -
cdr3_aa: CASSLDSRKTQYF
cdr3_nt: TGTGCCAGCAGCTTAGACAGCAGGAAGACCCAGTACTTC